The next 26 T cell receptor beta chains were all read from a single sample in a study of regulatory T cells in long-lasting Graves disease. Both iRepertoire HTBI primers and Arm-PCR of CDR3 regions were used to build the TCR beta libraries. Each CDR3 protein is one row after TCRdb ran MiXCR on the multiplex PCR reads. The data hold about 400,000 distinct CDR3 sequences, with roughly 20% observed a single time. Sample time point: persistent/refractory GD, antithyroid drugs over 5 years with positive TRAb. RNA from PBMCs was the source of the TCR library. The source material was peripheral blood mononuclear cells (PBMCs), sampled when the disease was refractory, from a patient treated with antithyroid drugs. Source of these receptors: a female donor with Graves disease.

The chain uses TRBV10-3 and TRBJ1-6, with D unresolved. Trimming cost V 4 bases and J 7 bases, with 8 bases left between them. The CDR3 spans 13 residues. CDR1 and CDR2 (germline): ENHRY, SYGVKD. The CDR3 coding sequence is TGTGCCATCAGTGTAACAGACAATTCACCCCTCCACTTT. This sequence encodes CAISVTDNSPLHF.

This clonotype was seen ten or more times. The rearrangement joins TRBV20-1 to TRBJ1-4; TRBD1 might be the D (5 bases). The CDR3 is made up of 13 amino acids. V was trimmed by 1 base and J by 5 bases, leaving 8 bases between them. Looked up from germline, CDR1 is DFQATT and CDR2 is SNEGSKA (reference sequence). This CDR3 is CSARGGGNEKLFF. CDR3 bases: TGCAGTGCTAGAGGGGGGGGGAATGAAAAACTGTTTTTT.

The rearrangement uses TRBV18 and TRBJ1-1; TRBD1 agrees at 8 bases. The V segment lost 5 bases and the J segment 1 base; nucleotides outside the gene matches: 9. From germline, CDR1 is KGHSH and CDR2 LQKENI. This CDR3 spans 16 amino acids. The CDR3 sequence: CASSRRQGRTNTEAFF. In DNA form, the CDR3 reads TGTGCCAGCTCAAGACGACAGGGGCGAACGAACACTGAAGCTTTCTTT. The full variable domain, completed using reference TRBV18 and TRBJ1-1, is NAGVMQNPRHLVRRRGQEARLRCSPMKGHSHVYWYRQLPEEGLKFMVYLQKENIIDESGMPKERFSAEFPKEGPSILRIQQVVRGDSAAYFCASSRRQGRTNTEAFFGQGTRLTVV.

This clonotype has at least ten counts. The V and J genes are TRBV9 and TRBJ1-1; no clear D. Germline values: CDR1 SGDLS, CDR2 YYNGEE. V lost 0 bases, J lost 0 bases, and 9 bases lay in between. There are 15 residues in the CDR3. CDR3 protein: CASSVGGGMNTEAFF. The CDR3 DNA reads as TGTGCCAGCAGCGTAGGGGGTGGAATGAACACTGAAGCTTTCTTT.

The table lists this clonotype with many counts. This chain's CDR3 is CASQGPTYEQYF. The CDR3 region has the DNA TGTGCCAGCCAGGGGCCAACCTACGAGCAGTACTTC. V gene TRBV12-3 or TRBV12-4 combines with J gene TRBJ2-7; D may be TRBD1 (6 bases). Trimming shortened V by 8 bases and J by 2 bases, and 10 bases separated the two germline ends. CDR3 length: 12 residues.

This clonotype was seen many times. The V and J genes are TRBV20-1 and TRBJ1-5; the D is unclear. Trimming stripped 0 bases from V and 1 base from J, with 1 base between. This CDR3 spans 12 amino acids. The germline V gene encodes CDR1 DFQATT and CDR2 SNEGSKA (reference sequence). This chain's CDR3 is CSARESNQPQHF. The CDR3, as DNA: TGCAGTGCTAGAGAGAGCAATCAGCCCCAGCATTTT.

This clonotype was seen many times. The V call is TRBV12-3 or TRBV12-4, the J call TRBJ2-7; TRBD1 or TRBD2 may be the D gene (5 bases each). V was cut by 8 bases and J by 3 bases, with 17 bases left in between. CDR3 length equals 14 residues. The CDR3 loop reads CASCQGTVGYEQYF. CDR3 DNA: TGTGCCAGCTGCCAAGGGACGGTAGGCTACGAGCAGTACTTC.

This clonotype came up many times. V usage is TRBV28 and J usage is TRBJ1-5; TRBD1 might be the D (5 bases). The CDR3 loop spans 12 amino acids. Germline V gives CDR1 MDHEN, CDR2 SYDVKM. The CDR3 here is CATGGGDQPQHF. CDR3 sequence (DNA): TGTGCTACCGGGGGAGGTGATCAGCCCCAGCATTTT.

This clonotype was seen ten or more times. The chain has TRBV12-3 or TRBV12-4 and TRBJ2-7, with D unclear. The CDR3 covers 14 residues. The V end was cut by 7 bases, the J end by 0 bases, with 13 bases between. In DNA form, the CDR3 reads TGTGCCAGCACCCACAGCGATTACTCCTACGAGCAGTACTTC. It is translated as CASTHSDYSYEQYF.

The V call is TRBV4-3, the J call TRBJ1-1; D might be TRBD1 (5 bases). V was cut by 0 bases and J by 2 bases, with 13 bases left in between. The CDR3 loop spans 16 amino acids. The germline gives CDR1 LGHNA, CDR2 YSLEER. As DNA, the CDR3 is TGCGCCAGCAGCCAAGATGAGAGAGGGGATAACACTGAAGCTTTCTTT. Translating it yields CASSQDERGDNTEAFF.

This clonotype has a count of ten or more. The J gene is TRBJ2-7, the V gene TRBV18, with D perhaps TRBD1 or TRBD2 (5 bases each). The germline V and J ends were trimmed by 3 bases and 6 bases, with 15 bases remaining between them. CDR3 length: 14 amino acids. Germline V CDR1 and CDR2: KGHSH, LQKENI. The DNA for the CDR3 is TGTGCCAGCTCACCTCGAGGGGCGCCGGGCGAGCAGTACTTC. Protein product: CASSPRGAPGEQYF. The complete variable domain, with remaining parts taken from reference TRBV18 and TRBJ2-7, reads NAGVMQNPRHLVRRRGQEARLRCSPMKGHSHVYWYRQLPEEGLKFMVYLQKENIIDESGMPKERFSAEFPKEGPSILRIQQVVRGDSAAYFCASSPRGAPGEQYFGPGTRLTVT.

The chain uses TRBV11-3 and TRBJ2-7; 10 bases map to TRBD1. J was trimmed by 6 bases and V by 1 base; bases with no gene match: 3. This CDR3 region has 14 residues. Germline loops: CDR1 SGHNT, CDR2 YENEEA. CDR3 nucleotides: TGTGCCAGCAGCTTAGGGGGACAGGGGATCGAGCAGTACTTC. It translates to CASSLGGQGIEQYF.

J is TRBJ2-1 and V is TRBV10-3; 7 positions match TRBD2. Germline assignment: CDR1 ENHRY and CDR2 SYGVKD. The CDR3 extends over 16 amino acids. With V trimmed by 6 bases and J by 6 bases, 14 bases remained unmatched. CDR3 sequence (DNA): TGTGCCATCAGAGACTGGGAAATTGCGGGAGTCAATGAGCAGTTCTTC. Protein: CAIRDWEIAGVNEQFF.

The chain employs TRBV6-9 and TRBJ2-7; the D call may be TRBD1 or TRBD2 (5 bases each). Germline CDR1 reads MNHGY; CDR2 reads SVAAGI. This CDR3 is 17 amino acids long. Deletions cut 3 bases from V and 2 bases from J, with 20 bases between. The DNA of the CDR3 is TGTGCCAGCAGTTACCCCAAGACCGGTTGGGGGACCTACGAGCAGTACTTC. Translation gives CASSYPKTGWGTYEQYF.

J is TRBJ2-5 and V is TRBV18; the match to TRBD2 covers 11 bases. Per the germline V gene, CDR1 is KGHSH and CDR2 is LQKENI. After removal of 3 bases from V and 6 bases from J, the junction contained 6 bases not matched to a gene. The CDR3 has 15 amino acids. CDR3 residues: CASSPTSGKLKTQYF. In nucleotides, the CDR3 is TGTGCCAGCTCACCGACTAGCGGGAAGTTGAAGACCCAGTACTTC.

The chain carries TRBV20-1 and TRBJ2-7; possible D gene TRBD1, 5 bases. CDR1 and CDR2 from the germline V gene are DFQATT and SNEGSKA (reference sequence). CDR3 size: 12 residues. The V and J ends lost 3 bases and 3 bases respectively, with 9 bases between them. The CDR3 DNA reads as TGCAGTGCTAGTATCCAGGGCTACGAGCAGTACTTC. It codes for CSASIQGYEQYF.

The sample holds many counts of this clonotype. The chain recombines TRBV19 with TRBJ1-1; D is unresolved. This CDR3 contains 13 residues. Between the trimmed V and J ends, which lost 3 bases and 0 bases, there was a span of 5 bases. From germline, CDR1 is LNHDA and CDR2 SQIVND (reference sequence). The CDR3 bases are TGTGCCAGTAGTATGGCTATGAACACTGAAGCTTTCTTT. Translated, it gives CASSMAMNTEAFF.

This chain connects TRBV4-3 to TRBJ2-5; D possibly corresponds to TRBD2 (6 bases). CDR1 and CDR2 from the germline V gene are LGHNA and YSLEER. V lost 0 bases to trimming and J lost 4 bases, with 12 bases between them. The length of the CDR3 is 15 residues. CDR3 bases: TGCGCCAGCAGCCAAGAGTTTATCGGGGGAGAGACCCAGTACTTC. Translation gives CASSQEFIGGETQYF.

This chain connects TRBV6-2 or TRBV6-3 to TRBJ2-5; D is possibly TRBD1 (6 bases). The V and J ends lost 5 bases and 1 base respectively, with 14 bases between them. The CDR3 consists of 15 residues. Germline V CDR1 and CDR2: MNHEY, SVGEGT. The CDR3 sequence is CASSDSLGAQETQYF. In nucleotides, the CDR3 is TGTGCCAGCAGTGATAGTTTGGGGGCCCAAGAGACCCAGTACTTC.

This clonotype was detected a few times. This chain connects TRBV4-2 to TRBJ2-7; D possibly corresponds to TRBD1 (5 bases). Germline V gene data show CDR1 as LGHNA and CDR2 as YNFKEQ. The length of the CDR3 is 15 residues. V was shortened by 0 bases and J by 2 bases, with 11 bases between the two germline ends. The CDR3 sequence: CASSQESPGPYEQYF. The CDR3 nucleotides read TGTGCCAGCAGCCAAGAATCACCAGGGCCCTACGAGCAGTACTTC.

This clonotype was counted at least ten times. The chain employs TRBV20-1 and TRBJ2-5; no definite D call. Per germline, CDR1 DFQATT and CDR2 SNEGSKA (reference sequence). V was pared by 0 bases and J by 5 bases, with 22 bases between. There are 17 residues in the CDR3. Here the CDR3 reads CSARDQGESLPAETQYF. The CDR3 bases are TGCAGTGCTAGAGATCAAGGCGAGTCACTCCCCGCCGAGACCCAGTACTTC.

The V and J genes are TRBV20-1 and TRBJ2-7; D is unclear. The V end lost 2 bases, the J end lost 3 bases, and 17 bases lay between the germline ends. Germline assignment: CDR1 DFQATT and CDR2 SNEGSKA (reference sequence). The CDR3 consists of 15 residues. As DNA, the CDR3 is TGCAGTGCTAGACACCAAGCAGACCCAATCTACGAGCAGTACTTC. It translates to CSARHQADPIYEQYF.

This clonotype appeared a few times. The chain has TRBV6-1 and TRBJ2-5; no clear D gene. This CDR3 has 14 residues. CDR1 and CDR2 from the germline V gene are MNHNS and SASEGT. With 2 bases removed from V and 5 bases from J, the gap between germline ends came to 12 bases. The CDR3 DNA follows: TGTGCCAGCAGTGAATTAGGTGAAATGGAGACCCAGTACTTC. Protein: CASSELGEMETQYF.

This clonotype has at least ten counts. The chain employs TRBV30 and TRBJ1-1, with D maybe TRBD1 (6 bases). The CDR3 loop spans 16 amino acids. Germline V gene sequence: CDR1 GTSNPN, CDR2 SVGIG (reference sequence). V dropped 2 bases and J dropped 0 bases, with 16 bases sitting between them. The CDR3 coding sequence is TGTGCCTGGAGTACCTGGGGGGGGGCTATGAACACTGAAGCTTTCTTT. Translation: CAWSTWGGAMNTEAFF.

This clonotype appeared a few times. The V and J genes are TRBV7-2 and TRBJ2-1, with 7 bases identical to TRBD2. J gave up 3 bases and V 3 bases, and 11 bases lay outside the gene matches. This CDR3 comprises 17 residues. Germline V gene sequence: CDR1 SGHTA, CDR2 FQGNSA. This chain's CDR3 is CASSLESGRSFYNEQFF. The CDR3, as DNA: TGTGCCAGCAGCTTGGAGTCCGGGAGGTCTTTCTACAATGAGCAGTTCTTC. The full variable domain, with the rest looked up from reference TRBV7-2 and TRBJ2-1, is GAGVSQSPSNKVTEKGKDVELRCDPISGHTALYWYRQSLGQGLEFLIYFQGNSAPDKSGLPSDRFSAERTGGSVSTLTIQRTQQEDSAVYLCASSLESGRSFYNEQFFGPGTRLTVL.

This clonotype was recorded many times. V is TRBV28 and J is TRBJ2-2; no clear D. The ends were cut back, 9 bases at V and 1 base at J, with 9 bases in the middle. Germline V CDR1 and CDR2: MDHEN, SYDVKM. The CDR3 is 13 amino acids. CDR3 protein: CASMTVNTGELFF. In nucleotides, the CDR3 is TGTGCCAGTATGACGGTGAACACCGGGGAGCTGTTTTTT.